This T cell receptor (beta chain) was observed in a study of blood T cell repertoires in COVID-19. Germline V gene lookup returns CDR1 SGHAT and CDR2 FQNNGV. V lost 2 bases and J lost 7, with 17 bases in between. The CDR3 totals 15 residues. The protocol was immunoSEQ multiplex PCR, while the TCRdb copy is restricted to in-frame clones and leaves out a portion. The sample has around 300,000 clones; roughly 90% are singletons. The chain has TRBV11-2 and TRBJ1-2, with D perhaps matching TRBD1 (5 bases). Sequencing was done on a sample of PBMCs or T cells enriched from blood (not recorded which). This receptor was identified in a woman in her thirties who had recovered from COVID-19. The CDR3 spells CASSLNWGGGAGYTF. CDR3 nucleotides: TGTGCCAGCAGCTTAAATTGGGGGGGTGGAGCTGGCTACACCTTC.